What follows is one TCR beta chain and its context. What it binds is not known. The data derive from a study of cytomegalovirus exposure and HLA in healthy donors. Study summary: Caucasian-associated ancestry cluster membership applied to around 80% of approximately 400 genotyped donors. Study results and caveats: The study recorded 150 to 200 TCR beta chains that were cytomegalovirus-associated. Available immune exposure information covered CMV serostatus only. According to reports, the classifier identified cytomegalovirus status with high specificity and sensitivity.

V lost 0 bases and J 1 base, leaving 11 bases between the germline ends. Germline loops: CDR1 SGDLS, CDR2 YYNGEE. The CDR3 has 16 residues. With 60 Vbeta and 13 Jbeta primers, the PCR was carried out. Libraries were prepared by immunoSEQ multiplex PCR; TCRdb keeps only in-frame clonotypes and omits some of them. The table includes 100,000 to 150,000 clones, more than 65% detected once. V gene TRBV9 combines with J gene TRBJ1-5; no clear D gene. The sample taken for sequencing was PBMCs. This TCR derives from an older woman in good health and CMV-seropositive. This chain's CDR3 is CASSVGSEGSNQPQHF. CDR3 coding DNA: TGTGCCAGCAGCGTAGGGAGTGAAGGAAGCAATCAGCCCCAGCATTTT.